The 3 T cell receptor beta chains reported below all come from one sample, sequenced in a study of T cells in narcolepsy. TCRdb's copy holds only in-frame clones and misses some; the assay was immunoSEQ multiplex PCR. Among fewer than 40,000 clones listed, approximately 80% were seen once. Sequenced: CD45RA- memory CD4+ T cells from PBMCs. These receptors were taken from a human donor with narcolepsy.

The chain recombines TRBV5-1 with TRBJ2-3; D is undetermined. The CDR3 length is 14 residues. V was pared by 0 bases and J by 6 bases, with 11 bases between. Germline lookup yields CDR1 SGHRS and CDR2 YFSETQ. In DNA, the CDR3 is TGCGCCAGCAGCTTGGGTGGGTCAGGCGATACGCAGTATTTT. Protein sequence: CASSLGGSGDTQYF. The whole variable domain, remainder taken from reference TRBV5-1 and TRBJ2-3, is KAGVTQTPRYLIKTRGQQVTLSCSPISGHRSVSWYQQTPGQGLQFLFEYFSETQRNKGNFPGRFSGRQFSNSRSEMNVSTLELGDSALYLCASSLGGSGDTQYFGPGTRLTVL.

The chain carries TRBV6-1 and TRBJ2-5; either TRBD1 or TRBD2 may supply D (5 bases each). V lost 5 bases and J lost 4, with 14 bases in between. Germline CDR1 and CDR2: MNHNS and SASEGT. The CDR3 contains 14 residues. Written as DNA, the CDR3 is TGTGCCAGCAGTCCCCGAGGGGCCAGAGAGACCCAGTACTTC. Translation: CASSPRGARETQYF.

There are a few counts of this clone. This rearrangement joins TRBV5-1 to TRBJ2-7; D uncertain. Germline V gene lookup returns CDR1 SGHRS and CDR2 YFSETQ. The CDR3 covers 14 residues. The V gene lost 2 bases and the J gene lost 7 bases, with 16 bases spanning the gap. CDR3 sequence reads: CASSFQYTYEEQYF. The CDR3 nucleotides are TGCGCCAGCAGCTTTCAGTATACCTACGAAGAGCAGTACTTC.